This passage covers 4 T cell receptor beta chains from one sample sequenced in a study of T cell responses to AZD1222 COVID-19 vaccine. Assay used: immunoSEQ multiplex PCR; TCRdb lists only in-frame clones, some missing. The sample includes 110,000 or so clones, 80% to 90% seen only once; the top ten take 9% to 9.5%. The source was peripheral blood, collected on day 0 of AZD1222 vaccination. Source of these receptors: an adult in good health.

This rearrangement joins TRBV3-1 (or the pseudogene TRBV3-2) to TRBJ1-2; 12 bases line up with TRBD1. The germline gives CDR1 LGHDT, CDR2 YNNKEL (reference sequence). The V gene end was trimmed by 4 bases and the J gene end by 11 bases; junction bases not matched to a gene: 8. The CDR3 runs to 14 residues. The CDR3 bases are TGTGCCAGCAGCCTTGGGACAGGGGGCGTCGGATACACCTTC. Translation: CASSLGTGGVGYTF.

The gene calls are TRBV5-4 and TRBJ2-7, with 11 nucleotides matching TRBD2. The CDR3 contains 16 residues. Germline CDR1 reads SGHNT; CDR2 reads YYREEE (reference sequence). V lost 4 bases, J lost 5 bases, and 11 bases stayed unmatched. The CDR3 nucleotides are TGTGCCAGCAGCCCACAAACTAGCGGGGGTATCAACGAGCAGTACTTC. Its translation is CASSPQTSGGINEQYF.

This chain connects TRBV5-1 to TRBJ2-3, with D perhaps matching TRBD1 or TRBD2 (5 bases each). CDR1 is SGHRS and CDR2 is YFSETQ in the germline V gene. V lost 4 bases, J lost 4 bases, and 16 bases lay in between. The CDR3 contains 15 residues. Here the CDR3 DNA reads TGCGCCAGCAGCCCCGGGGCAGGGCTCGCAGATACGCAGTATTTT. Protein sequence: CASSPGAGLADTQYF. Full variable domain (outside the CDR3, taken from reference TRBV5-1 and TRBJ2-3): KAGVTQTPRYLIKTRGQQVTLSCSPISGHRSVSWYQQTPGQGLQFLFEYFSETQRNKGNFPGRFSGRQFSNSRSEMNVSTLELGDSALYLCASSPGAGLADTQYFGPGTRLTVL.

The chain carries TRBV19 and TRBJ1-6; possibly TRBD1 for D (5 bases). This CDR3 has 15 residues. V was trimmed by 3 bases and J by 7 bases, leaving 13 bases between them. Germline CDR1 and CDR2: LNHDA and SQIVND (reference sequence). The CDR3 DNA reads as TGTGCCAGTAGTATTCGGGGGACTTTAAATTCACCCCTCCACTTT. Translated, it gives CASSIRGTLNSPLHF. Based on the CDR3 plus reference TRBV19 and TRBJ1-6, the full variable domain is DGGITQSPKYLFRKEGQNVTLSCEQNLNHDAMYWYRQDPGQGLRLIYYSQIVNDFQKGDIAEGYSVSREKKESFPLTVTSAQKNPTAFYLCASSIRGTLNSPLHFGNGTRLTVT.